A selection of T cell receptor beta chains follows, all from one sample in a study of T-cell reconstitution after alpha-beta-depleted transplantation in children. TCRdb itself ran the PCR reads through MiXCR, one entry per CDR3 protein. The sample holds some 640,000 distinct CDR3 sequences, roughly 17% seen once. The sequencing used PBMCs from the stem cell graft donor, collected from the stem cell graft. The receptors come from a human donor who donated a stem cell graft to a child with acute myeloid leukemia. CDR3s include the opening cysteine and the closing phenylalanine or tryptophan. A D gene is named only where the DNA matches it firmly. Clone size is stated in some rows and not others, as once, few, many or a class when expanded.

>-|TRBJ2-5|TRBV5-1|many
CASSLVSPQETQYF
TGCGCCAGCAGCTTGGTGTCGCCCCAAGAGACCCAGTACTTC
>-|TRBJ2-6|TRBV21-1|few
CASSMAGDTSGANVLTF
TGTGCCAGCAGCATGGCAGGGGATACCTCTGGGGCCAACGTCCTGACTTTC
>TRBD1|TRBJ2-5|TRBV7-2|-
CASVRTLQGKHQETQYF
TGTGCCAGCGTCAGGACCCTACAGGGGAAGCATCAAGAGACCCAGTACTTC
>TRBD1|TRBJ1-1|TRBV4-2|-
CASSQEAGGTEAFF
TGTGCCAGCAGCCAGGAAGCAGGGGGGACTGAAGCTTTCTTT
>-|TRBJ1-1|TRBV5-1|-
CASSLPSQSLNTEAFF
TGCGCCAGCAGCTTGCCCTCACAGTCCCTGAACACTGAAGCTTTCTTT
>-|TRBJ1-6|TRBV5-5|few
CASTVSSYNSPLHF
TGTGCCAGCACCGTGAGCTCCTATAATTCACCCCTCCACTTT
>-|TRBJ1-3|TRBV7-9|-
CASSPGRRGNTIYF
TGTGCCAGCAGCCCAGGAAGAAGGGGAAACACCATATATTTT
>-|TRBJ1-2|TRBV7-3|many
CASSSATVEGYTF
TGTGCCAGCAGCTCGGCCACGGTGGAAGGCTACACCTTC
>-|TRBJ1-2|TRBV4-2|many
CASSPEPTANYGYTF
TGTGCCAGCAGCCCGGAACCTACAGCTAACTATGGCTACACCTTC
>-|TRBJ2-5|TRBV24-1|many
CATSDPSAGKETQYF
TGTGCCACCAGTGACCCCTCAGCAGGGAAGGAGACCCAGTACTTC
>TRBD1|TRBJ2-1|TRBV28|-
CASSLSGQGIEQFF
TGTGCCAGCAGTTTGTCGGGACAGGGAATTGAGCAGTTCTTC
>TRBD1|TRBJ1-1|TRBV29-1|many
CSVEATGSTEAFF
TGCAGCGTTGAAGCGACAGGGAGCACTGAAGCTTTCTTT
>-|TRBJ2-1|TRBV6-5|many
CASSYSTAGNEQFF
TGTGCCAGCAGTTACTCGACTGCGGGAAATGAGCAGTTCTTC
>-|TRBJ1-4|TRBV4-2|many
CASSQARTTTNEKLFF
TGTGCCAGCAGCCAAGCCAGAACCACAACTAATGAAAAACTGTTTTTT
>-|TRBJ2-1|TRBV11-1|-
CASSPLGGGRSYNEQFF
TGTGCCAGCAGCCCCTTAGGGGGCGGGAGATCCTACAATGAGCAGTTCTTC
>-|TRBJ2-2|TRBV10-1|few
CASSDRTNTGELFF
TGCGCCAGCAGTGATCGGACCAACACCGGGGAGCTGTTTTTT
>-|TRBJ2-5|TRBV20-1|many
CSAREGGTETQYF
TGCAGTGCTAGAGAAGGGGGAACGGAGACCCAGTACTTC
>-|TRBJ2-7|TRBV7-9|many
CASSGGGYEQYF
TGTGCCAGCAGCGGAGGGGGCTACGAGCAGTACTTC
>-|TRBJ2-2|TRBV29-1|-
CSVVDSLTGELFF
TGCAGCGTTGTGGACAGTTTGACCGGGGAGCTGTTTTTT
>-|TRBJ1-6|TRBV12-3/TRBV12-4|few
CASSKGPDTPLHF
TGTGCCAGCAGTAAGGGACCAGATACACCCCTCCACTTT
>-|TRBJ2-5|TRBV7-7|-
CASSLNYGETQYF
TGTGCCAGCAGCCTAAATTATGGGGAGACCCAGTACTTC
>-|TRBJ1-1|TRBV6-2/TRBV6-3|-
CASSPFMNTEAFF
TGTGCCAGCAGTCCCTTCATGAACACTGAAGCTTTCTTT
>TRBD1|TRBJ1-2|TRBV7-8|-
CASSQWTGQANYGYTF
TGTGCCAGCAGCCAATGGACAGGCCAAGCTAACTATGGCTACACCTTC
>TRBD2|TRBJ2-1|TRBV6-6|-
CASSTRLTSASSYNEQFF
TGTGCCAGCAGTACCCGACTTACTAGCGCAAGCTCCTACAATGAGCAGTTCTTC
>TRBD1|TRBJ2-2|TRBV12-3/TRBV12-4|few
CASSLEAGGANTGELFF
TGTGCCAGCAGTTTGGAAGCAGGGGGCGCAAACACCGGGGAGCTGTTTTTT
>-|TRBJ2-3|TRBV7-2|many
CASSLVGTQYF
TGTGCCAGCAGCTTGGTGGGTACGCAGTATTTT
>-|TRBJ1-1|TRBV12-3/TRBV12-4|few
CASRSDFGTEAFF
TGTGCCAGCAGATCCGATTTTGGGACTGAAGCTTTCTTT
>-|TRBJ1-1|TRBV5-5|-
CASSFGLRTEAFF
TGTGCCAGCAGCTTCGGACTCCGGACTGAAGCTTTCTTT
>-|TRBJ1-6|TRBV5-1|few
CASSLEVVENSPLHF
TGCGCCAGCAGCTTGGAGGTGGTAGAGAATTCACCCCTCCACTTT
>-|TRBJ2-1|TRBV12-3/TRBV12-4|many
CASSLALGGEQFF
TGTGCCAGCAGTTTAGCCCTTGGGGGTGAGCAGTTCTTC
>TRBD2|TRBJ2-1|TRBV4-1|-
CASSPKTSGNYNEQFF
TGCGCCAGCAGCCCTAAGACTAGCGGGAATTACAATGAGCAGTTCTTC
>-|TRBJ1-5|TRBV20-1|many
CSGLQGSGNQPQHF
TGCAGTGGGTTACAGGGATCGGGCAATCAGCCCCAGCATTTT
>-|TRBJ2-2|TRBV27|-
CASIPLGPPNPGELFF
TGTGCCAGCATCCCCTTGGGCCCCCCAAACCCCGGGGAGCTGTTTTTT
>-|TRBJ2-3|TRBV18|-
CASSPLVASTDTQYF
TGTGCCAGCTCACCACTGGTCGCCAGTACAGATACGCAGTATTTT
>TRBD2|TRBJ2-5|TRBV20-1|many
CSELALQETQYF
TGCAGTGAACTAGCGCTTCAAGAGACCCAGTACTTC
>TRBD1|TRBJ2-2|TRBV7-3|-
CASSSVGTGATGELFF
TGTGCCAGCAGCTCGGTAGGGACAGGGGCCACCGGGGAGCTGTTTTTT
>-|TRBJ1-1|TRBV27|-
CASITQGGTEAFF
TGTGCCAGCATAACTCAGGGCGGCACTGAAGCTTTCTTT
>TRBD1|TRBJ2-1|TRBV20-1|many
CSARPPPTGVPLYNEQFF
TGCAGTGCTAGACCGCCCCCAACAGGGGTCCCCCTGTACAATGAGCAGTTCTTC
>-|TRBJ2-1|TRBV7-8|-
CASGWGTDYNEQFF
TGTGCCAGCGGATGGGGCACGGATTACAATGAGCAGTTCTTC
>-|TRBJ2-3|TRBV29-1|many
CSVPGFGTDTQYF
TGCAGCGTCCCGGGATTTGGGACAGATACGCAGTATTTT
>TRBD1|TRBJ2-3|TRBV5-1|few
CASSLQGDRSTDTQYF
TGCGCCAGCAGTTTACAGGGGGACAGAAGCACAGATACGCAGTATTTT
>TRBD1|TRBJ2-1|TRBV20-1|-
CSPTPPVGQGFYNEQFF
TGCAGCCCTACTCCCCCCGTGGGACAGGGGTTTTACAATGAGCAGTTCTTC
>TRBD1|TRBJ2-1|TRBV6-5|many
CASSYTQPTGSPYNEQFF
TGTGCCAGCAGTTACACACAACCGACAGGGAGCCCCTACAATGAGCAGTTCTTC
>TRBD1|TRBJ1-1|TRBV7-2|many
CASSRLGQPKAEAFF
TGTGCCAGCAGCCGCCTGGGACAGCCGAAGGCTGAAGCTTTCTTT
>TRBD2|TRBJ2-2|TRBV20-1|-
CSARPVPGGGEAGELFF
TGCAGTGCTAGACCCGTGCCGGGGGGGGGAGAGGCCGGGGAGCTGTTTTTT
>TRBD1|TRBJ1-1|TRBV10-3|few
CAIRGQGGDTEAFF
TGTGCCATCAGGGGACAGGGTGGGGACACTGAAGCTTTCTTT
>TRBD2|TRBJ2-7|TRBV20-1|many
CSARLAGGSRYEQYF
TGCAGTGCCAGACTAGCGGGGGGCTCTAGGTACGAGCAGTACTTC
>-|TRBJ1-4|TRBV29-1|few
CSVEDLEGGDEKLFF
TGCAGCGTTGAAGATCTTGAGGGGGGGGATGAAAAACTGTTTTTT
>TRBD1|TRBJ2-7|TRBV9|many
CASSVDGDSTYEQYF
TGTGCCAGCAGCGTAGATGGGGACAGTACCTACGAGCAGTACTTC
>-|TRBJ1-6|TRBV10-3|many
CAISDPHSPLHF
TGTGCCATCAGCGACCCTCATTCACCCCTCCACTTT
>-|TRBJ2-2|TRBV7-2|few
CASSPRGSTGELFF
TGTGCCAGCAGCCCGCGGGGCAGCACCGGGGAGCTGTTTTTT
>TRBD1|TRBJ1-1|TRBV11-2|-
CASRGQTGTEAFF
TGTGCCAGCAGGGGACAGACGGGCACTGAAGCTTTCTTT